The sequence of this T cell receptor beta chain was determined in a study of CD8 T cells in Susac syndrome. In germline, CDR1 is MNHEY, CDR2 SMNVEV (reference sequence). The germline V and J ends were trimmed by 8 bases and 5 bases, with 18 bases remaining between them. The CDR3 has 14 residues. cDNA came from about 0.46 to 1 ug RNA primed by random hexamers. TCRdb ran MiXCR on the immunoSEQ multiplex PCR reads and lists one entry per CDR3 protein. The sample holds some 260,000 distinct CDR3 sequences, roughly 81% seen once. The chain recombines TRBV27 with TRBJ2-5; D might be TRBD2 (5 bases). The TCR was taken from a human donor with multiple sclerosis. Sequenced sample: CD8+ T cells from PBMCs. DNA for the CDR3: TGTGCCAGCGTTTTGGTAGGAGCGGTGGAGACCCAGTACTTC. This gives the protein CASVLVGAVETQYF.